This TCR beta chain emerged from a study of blood T cell repertoires in COVID-19. For the study at large: Sites in the United States, Italy and Spain provided acute and convalescent COVID-19 samples. T cells, B-cell-depleted T cells, or PBMCs provided the cDNA or gDNA that served as material.

Per the germline V gene, CDR1 is MNHNY and CDR2 is SVGAGI (reference sequence). Trimming removed 4 bases from V and 3 bases from J, with 14 bases in between. The CDR3 sequence is 15 residues long. Methods used by the authors: Amplifying reference gene primers gave estimates of nucleated cell counts. Here immunoSEQ multiplex PCR was the method, and the copy in TCRdb shows in-frame clones only, minus some. Clonal size and the V and J genes are those of that table, whereas D and trimming came from the DNA. The profile shows about 91,000 clones, around 79% of them singletons. This clonotype was sampled from a woman older than 75 with acute or convalescent COVID-19. The chain joins TRBV6-6 to TRBJ2-3; possibly TRBD2 for D (6 bases). The sequenced sample was peripheral blood. The CDR3 loop is CASSWGGRVTDTQYF. CDR3 DNA: TGTGCCAGCAGTTGGGGAGGCCGTGTGACAGATACGCAGTATTTT.